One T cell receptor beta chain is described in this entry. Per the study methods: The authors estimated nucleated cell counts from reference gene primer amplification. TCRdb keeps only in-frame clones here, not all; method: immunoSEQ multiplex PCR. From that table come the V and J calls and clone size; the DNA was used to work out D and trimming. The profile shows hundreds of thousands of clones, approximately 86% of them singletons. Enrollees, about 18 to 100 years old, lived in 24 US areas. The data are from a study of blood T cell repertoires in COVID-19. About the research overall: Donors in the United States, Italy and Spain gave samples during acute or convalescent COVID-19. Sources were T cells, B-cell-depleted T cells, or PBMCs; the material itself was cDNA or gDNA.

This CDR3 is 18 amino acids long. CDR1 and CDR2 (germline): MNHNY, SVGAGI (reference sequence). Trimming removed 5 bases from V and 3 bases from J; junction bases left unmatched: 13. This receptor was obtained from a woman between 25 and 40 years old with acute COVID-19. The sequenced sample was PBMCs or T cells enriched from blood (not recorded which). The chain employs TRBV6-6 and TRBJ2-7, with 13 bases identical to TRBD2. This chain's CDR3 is CASSRRTSGGSRGYEQYF. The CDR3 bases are TGTGCCAGCAGTCGTCGGACTAGCGGGGGATCACGGGGCTACGAGCAGTACTTC.